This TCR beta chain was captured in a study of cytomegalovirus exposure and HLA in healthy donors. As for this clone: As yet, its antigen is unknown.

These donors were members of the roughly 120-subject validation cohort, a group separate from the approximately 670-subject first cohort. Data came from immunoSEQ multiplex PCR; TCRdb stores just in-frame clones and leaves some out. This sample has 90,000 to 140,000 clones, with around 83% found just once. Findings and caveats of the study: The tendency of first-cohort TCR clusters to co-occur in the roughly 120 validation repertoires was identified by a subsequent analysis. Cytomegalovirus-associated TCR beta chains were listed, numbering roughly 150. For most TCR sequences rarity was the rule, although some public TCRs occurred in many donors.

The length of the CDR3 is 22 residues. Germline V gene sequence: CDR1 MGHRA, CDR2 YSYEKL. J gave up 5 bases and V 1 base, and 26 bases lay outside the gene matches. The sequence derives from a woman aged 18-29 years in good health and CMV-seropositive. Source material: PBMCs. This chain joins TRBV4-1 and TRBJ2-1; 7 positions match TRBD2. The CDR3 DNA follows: TGCGCCAGCAGCCAAGGAAGTAAGACTTACCCTCCCGTTAGGACTAGGAACAATGAGCAGTTCTTC. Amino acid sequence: CASSQGSKTYPPVRTRNNEQFF.